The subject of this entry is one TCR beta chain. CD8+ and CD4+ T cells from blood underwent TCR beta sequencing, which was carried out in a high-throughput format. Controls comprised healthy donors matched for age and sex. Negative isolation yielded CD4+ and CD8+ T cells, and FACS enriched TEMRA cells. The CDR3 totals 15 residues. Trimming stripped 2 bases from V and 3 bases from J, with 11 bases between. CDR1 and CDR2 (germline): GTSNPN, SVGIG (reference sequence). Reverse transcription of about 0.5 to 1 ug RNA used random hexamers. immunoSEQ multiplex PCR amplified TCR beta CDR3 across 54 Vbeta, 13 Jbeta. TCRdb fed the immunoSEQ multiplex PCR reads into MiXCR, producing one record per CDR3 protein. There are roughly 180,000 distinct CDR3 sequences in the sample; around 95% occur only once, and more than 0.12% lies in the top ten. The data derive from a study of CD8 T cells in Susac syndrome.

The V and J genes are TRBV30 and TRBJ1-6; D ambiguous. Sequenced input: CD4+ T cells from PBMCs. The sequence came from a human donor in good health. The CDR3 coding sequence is TGTGCCTGGAGTTGGCAGGCAGTCTATAATTCACCCCTCCACTTT. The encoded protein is CAWSWQAVYNSPLHF.